This note documents a single T cell receptor (beta chain) sequence. The data were taken from a study of OX40 agonist ivuxolimab in advanced cancers. This table comes from immunoSEQ multiplex PCR, and its TCRdb copy is limited to in-frame clones, with some not included. The table lists around 50,000 clones, almost 80% of them singletons. This CDR3 comprises 16 residues. Germline-derived CDR1 and CDR2 are ENHRY and SYGVKD. Losses at the gene ends were 3 bases for V and 5 bases for J; bases not matched to a gene: 11. The receptor comes from an adult with an advanced solid tumor such as melanoma, head and neck, liver or kidney cancer. The sample here was CD4+ or CD8+ T cells sorted from blood, taken in a trial of the OX40 agonist ivuxolimab. The chain links TRBV10-3 to TRBJ2-7, with 9 bases identical to TRBD2. The CDR3 nucleotides read TGTGCCATCAGTGACGGTGCGGGAGGGCCGCACCACGAGCAGTACTTC. It codes for CAISDGAGGPHHEQYF.